This TCR beta chain was captured by sequencing in a study of OX40 agonist ivuxolimab in advanced cancers. Here immunoSEQ multiplex PCR was the method, and the copy in TCRdb shows in-frame clones only, minus some. The sample has over 40,000 clones, around 81% seen once; the top ten hold about 2.9%. V lost 6 bases, J lost 4 bases, and 3 bases stayed unmatched. Germline assignment: CDR1 SQVTM and CDR2 ANQGSEA. The CDR3 is 12 residues long. The sequences come from CD4+ or CD8+ T cells sorted from blood, collected in a trial of the OX40 agonist ivuxolimab. The receptor's source is an adult with an advanced solid tumor such as melanoma, head and neck, liver or kidney cancer. The chain couples TRBV29-1 to TRBJ2-1, with 7 bases lining up with TRBD1. CDR3 residues: CSVYRGYNEQFF. DNA of the CDR3: TGCAGCGTCTACAGGGGATACAATGAGCAGTTCTTC.